This TCR beta chain was retrieved from a study of T cells after posttransplantation cyclophosphamide. Regarding this clone: The antigen is not known.

Control samples came 1 year after myeloablative marrow transplants with methotrexate plus calcineurin inhibitor. Sequenced by immunoSEQ multiplex PCR; TCRdb stores in-frame clones only, minus some. The table has about 18,000 clones, 85% seen once; the top ten hold 25% to 30%. V gave up 4 bases and J gave up 6 bases, with 15 bases separating them. The CDR3 loop spans 14 amino acids. Study-wide findings and caveats: Later post-transplant blood repertoires were often dominated by donor CD8+ memory clones.

The origin of this receptor is a female patient in her late teens or twenties who received an allogeneic stem cell transplant from an unrelated donor, was CMV-positive, and had acute and chronic GVHD. T cells may partly derive from the graft donor. The material sequenced was PBMCs, taken after allogeneic stem cell transplant with calcineurin inhibitor and methotrexate. V gene TRBV6-7 combines with J gene TRBJ1-2; possible D gene TRBD1, 6 bases. TRBV6-7 is an ORF for which the function is uncertain. In nucleotides, the CDR3 is TGTGCCAGCAGTTCCCAGGGGAAGGCGAATGGCTACACCTTC. As protein: CASSSQGKANGYTF.